This TCR beta chain comes out of a study of T cell repertoires in cytomegalovirus infection. Study as a whole: Recently described HLA-C-restricted plus well-studied HLA-B-restricted CMV epitopes were used.

As regards this clonotype: The antigen is not known.

TCRdb reprocessed the reads via MiXCR and lists one record per CDR3 protein. The repertoire has over 120,000 distinct CDR3 sequences, more than 25% of them found once; the top ten carry roughly 50%. V shed 5 bases and J 0 bases; nucleotides not matched to a gene: 5. This CDR3 contains 15 residues. Germline-derived CDR1 and CDR2 are MDHEN and SYDVKM. This clonotype was obtained from a human donor in good health (CMV status not recorded). Some clones in this sample may be carry-over from other donors' samples. This chain links TRBV28 with TRBJ2-3; TRBD1 agrees at 7 bases. The material was CD8+ T cells from cultured PBMCs, obtained from culture after CMV antigen stimulation. DNA of the CDR3: TGTGCCAGCAGTCAATACAGGGGTAGCACAGATACGCAGTATTTT. Protein sequence: CASSQYRGSTDTQYF.